These 30 T cell receptor beta chains share one sample of origin, sequenced in a study of T cell repertoires in cytomegalovirus infection (dated 2019 in TCRdb). Reads for this sample came from an Illumina HiSeq 1500. TCRdb trimmed the raw reads at Q25, called clones with MiXCR and kept productive beta chains. CDR3 protein duplicates are merged, each entry listing the most common genes and DNA. The sample table holds 250,000 to 300,000 distinct CDR3 sequences, of which about 25% were seen once. The ten most abundant clones make up 14% of the sample. Sequencing input: PBMCs. The receptor set was obtained from a human donor in good health (CMV status not recorded). Some clones in this sample may be carry-over from other donors' samples.

This clonotype was recorded a few times. The chain employs TRBV20-1 and TRBJ2-7; TRBD2 aligns across 9 bases. The germline CDR1 and CDR2 sequences are DFQATT and SNEGSKA (reference sequence). V trimming: 1 base; J trimming: 7 bases; junction bases outside the gene matches: 8. The CDR3 has 14 residues. For the CDR3, the DNA is TGCAGTGCTAGAGTTAGCGGGAGCCTGAGGGAGCAGTACTTC. It yields the protein CSARVSGSLREQYF.

The chain uses TRBV29-1 and TRBJ1-2; 8 nucleotides match TRBD1. Germline V gene lookup returns CDR1 SQVTM and CDR2 ANQGSEA. The CDR3 is 13 residues long. J was trimmed by 1 base and V by 6 bases; bases with no gene match: 4. CDR3 nucleotides: TGCAGCGTGGATGACAGGGGTAACTATGGCTACACCTTC. Protein product: CSVDDRGNYGYTF.

V is TRBV7-9 and J is TRBJ2-3; D is undetermined. Germline V gives CDR1 SEHNR, CDR2 FQNEAQ (reference sequence). There are 14 residues in the CDR3. The V end was cut by 1 base, the J end by 4 bases, with 9 bases between. CDR3 residues: CASSLVGVADTQYF. Written as DNA, the CDR3 is TGTGCCAGCAGCTTAGTTGGGGTTGCAGATACGCAGTATTTT.

This clonotype was counted ten times or more. The chain links TRBV7-2 to TRBJ2-1; D is perhaps TRBD1 or TRBD2 (5 bases each). The CDR3 loop spans 13 amino acids. Germline V CDR1 and CDR2: SGHTA, FQGNSA. V was pared by 11 bases and J by 0 bases, with 11 bases between. DNA of the CDR3: TGTGCCCGATGGGGGAACTCCTACAATGAGCAGTTCTTC. This gives the protein CARWGNSYNEQFF.

This clonotype showed up many times. This chain connects TRBV7-2 to TRBJ1-1; D ambiguous. The germline V gene encodes CDR1 SGHTA and CDR2 FQGNSA. V shed 4 bases and J shed 11 bases, with 14 bases lying between them. The CDR3 length is 12 residues. The CDR3: CASSSGLFKAFF. Here the CDR3 DNA reads TGTGCCAGCAGCTCCGGTTTGTTTAAGGCTTTCTTT.

This chain uses TRBV20-1 with TRBJ1-1; perhaps TRBD1 as D (6 bases). This CDR3 comprises 12 residues. The germline V and J ends were trimmed by 2 bases and 7 bases, with 11 bases remaining between them. Germline loops: CDR1 DFQATT, CDR2 SNEGSKA (reference sequence). DNA of the CDR3: TGCAGTGCTAGATTTACAGGGCATGAAGCTTTCTTT. This codes for CSARFTGHEAFF.

Only a few counts were recorded for this clonotype. The chain is built from TRBV24-1 and TRBJ2-1, with a weak D call TRBD2 (6 bases). The CDR3 runs to 13 residues. Looked up from germline, CDR1 is KGHDR and CDR2 is SFDVKD. V was cut by 2 bases and J by 10 bases, with 11 bases left in between. CDR3 sequence: CATSDSTSTEQFF. The CDR3 nucleotides are TGTGCCACCAGTGATTCAACTAGCACCGAGCAGTTCTTC.

The rearrangement links TRBV15 to TRBJ2-1; 8 bases agree with TRBD2. This CDR3 is 15 amino acids long. Germline V gives CDR1 LNHNV, CDR2 YYDKDF (reference sequence). The ends lost 0 bases at V and 9 bases at J; junction bases unmatched: 7. The CDR3 is CATSREGLVGAEQFF. CDR3 DNA: TGTGCCACCAGCAGAGAGGGACTAGTTGGGGCTGAGCAGTTCTTC.

The chain recombines TRBV18 with TRBJ2-1; TRBD2 aligns across 8 bases. CDR3 length: 20 amino acids. Germline lookup yields CDR1 KGHSH and CDR2 LQKENI. Trimming removed 4 bases from V and 5 bases from J; junction bases left unmatched: 22. DNA for the CDR3: TGTGCCAGCTCACAAACGCACCCGGGACTAGGCCCCCCCTTGAACAATGAGCAGTTCTTC. This gives the protein CASSQTHPGLGPPLNNEQFF. The entire variable domain, with the rest obtained from reference TRBV18 and TRBJ2-1, is as follows: NAGVMQNPRHLVRRRGQEARLRCSPMKGHSHVYWYRQLPEEGLKFMVYLQKENIIDESGMPKERFSAEFPKEGPSILRIQQVVRGDSAAYFCASSQTHPGLGPPLNNEQFFGPGTRLTVL.

The chain's CDR3 is CASSSGTSGTVQYF. Written as DNA, the CDR3 is TGTGCCAGCAGCTCCGGGACTAGCGGGACCGTGCAGTACTTC. The chain links TRBV7-9 to TRBJ2-7; 13 bases fit TRBD2. Germline V CDR1 and CDR2: SEHNR, FQNEAQ (reference sequence). The J segment lost 9 bases and the V segment lost 4 bases, leaving 6 bases of the junction unmatched. This CDR3 is 14 amino acids long.

This clonotype was observed a single time. The chain carries TRBV20-1 and TRBJ1-1; 12 bases fit TRBD1. From germline, CDR1 is DFQATT and CDR2 SNEGSKA (reference sequence). With V trimmed by 4 bases and J by 1 base, 4 bases remained unmatched. The length of the CDR3 is 15 residues. CDR3 DNA sequence: TGCAGTGCTACCGGGACAGGGGGCGCGAACACTGAAGCTTTCTTT. Translating it yields CSATGTGGANTEAFF.

Only a few counts were recorded for this clonotype. This rearrangement joins TRBV5-1 to TRBJ2-5; possibly TRBD1 for D (5 bases). This CDR3 has 13 residues. CDR1 and CDR2 (germline): SGHRS, YFSETQ. The V end lost 4 bases, the J end lost 1 base, and 8 bases lay between the germline ends. For the CDR3, the DNA is TGCGCCAGCAGCCGGACATCCCAAGAGACCCAGTACTTC. Translating it yields CASSRTSQETQYF.

This clonotype was observed a few times. This rearrangement joins TRBV20-1 to TRBJ2-3; 10 positions match TRBD1. J lost 6 bases, V lost 5 bases, and 8 bases had no gene match. The germline V gene has CDR1 DFQATT and CDR2 SNEGSKA (reference sequence). The CDR3 loop spans 14 amino acids. CDR3 residues: CSALRDRGLDTQYF. The CDR3 coding sequence is TGCAGTGCTCTCCGAGACAGGGGGCTGGATACGCAGTATTTT.

The table lists this clonotype with a few counts. The chain couples TRBV9 to TRBJ2-7; 7 bases are shared with TRBD1. This CDR3 is built from 15 residues. Germline CDR1 SGDLS, CDR2 YYNGEE. Trimming cost V 3 bases and J 3 bases; bases outside gene matches: 9. Written as DNA, the CDR3 is TGTGCCAGCAGCGAGAGGGGACACAGGGGCTACGAGCAGTACTTC. Translation: CASSERGHRGYEQYF.

This clonotype was observed a handful of times. The chain employs TRBV24-1 and TRBJ1-2; D unresolved. The V gene's germline CDR1 is KGHDR and CDR2 SFDVKD. Trimming stripped 1 base from V and 6 bases from J, with 2 bases between. This CDR3 has 11 residues. The chain's CDR3 is CATSDLNGYTF. DNA for the CDR3: TGTGCCACCAGTGATTTAAATGGCTACACCTTC.

The chain recombines TRBV28 with TRBJ2-7, with 10 nucleotides matching TRBD2. The J segment lost 1 base and the V segment lost 5 bases, leaving 5 bases of the junction unmatched. There are 15 residues in the CDR3. CDR1 is MDHEN, CDR2 SYDVKM, per germline. CDR3 sequence (DNA): TGTGCCAGCAGTCTCCCTAGCGGGAGTTCCTACGAGCAGTACTTC. It is translated as CASSLPSGSSYEQYF.

This clonotype was detected only a few times. The rearrangement joins TRBV28 to TRBJ2-3; 10 bases fit TRBD2. This CDR3 contains 16 residues. Losses at the gene ends were 2 bases for V and 5 bases for J; bases not matched to a gene: 7. Germline V CDR1 and CDR2: MDHEN, SYDVKM. CDR3: CASSLLASGRLDTQYF. The DNA for the CDR3 is TGTGCCAGCAGTTTACTGGCTAGCGGGAGATTAGATACGCAGTATTTT. The full variable domain, completed using reference TRBV28 and TRBJ2-3, is DVKVTQSSRYLVKRTGEKVFLECVQDMDHENMFWYRQDPGLGLRLIYFSYDVKMKEKGDIPEGYSVSREKKERFSLILESASTNQTSMYLCASSLLASGRLDTQYFGPGTRLTVL.

V and J are TRBV29-1 and TRBJ2-1, with TRBD2 matching 7 bases. The CDR3 runs 14 residues. Losses at the gene ends were 6 bases for V and 4 bases for J; bases not matched to a gene: 9. CDR1 is SQVTM and CDR2 is ANQGSEA in the germline V gene. CDR3 amino acids: CSVGGSGRYNEQFF. CDR3 DNA: TGCAGCGTGGGGGGGAGCGGTCGATACAATGAGCAGTTCTTC.

This clonotype was counted between two and nine times. The gene calls are TRBV7-2 and TRBJ1-2; 7 bases match TRBD1. The V gene end was trimmed by 6 bases and the J gene end by 6 bases; junction bases not matched to a gene: 13. CDR3 length equals 15 residues. The germline V gene has CDR1 SGHTA and CDR2 FQGNSA. The CDR3 nucleotides are TGTGCCAGCAGTCCCTTAATTGGGACAGTAGATGGCTACACCTTC. Residues: CASSPLIGTVDGYTF. The full variable domain, its missing parts supplied by reference TRBV7-2 and TRBJ1-2, is GAGVSQSPSNKVTEKGKDVELRCDPISGHTALYWYRQSLGQGLEFLIYFQGNSAPDKSGLPSDRFSAERTGGSVSTLTIQRTQQEDSAVYLCASSPLIGTVDGYTFGSGTRLTVV.

There are a few counts of this clonotype. The V gene is TRBV5-8, the J gene TRBJ2-4; D may be TRBD1 (6 bases). Per the germline V gene, CDR1 is SGHTS and CDR2 is YDEGEE. The CDR3 is made up of 10 amino acids. V shed 8 bases and J shed 9 bases, with 9 bases lying between them. DNA of the CDR3: TGTGCCAGTAGGGGGAGCATTCAGTACTTC. This sequence encodes CASRGSIQYF.

This clonotype was recorded at least ten times. The V gene is TRBV10-3, the J gene TRBJ2-5; D possibly corresponds to TRBD1 (6 bases). With 3 bases removed from V and 1 base from J, the gap between germline ends came to 12 bases. The CDR3 length is 15 residues. Germline values: CDR1 ENHRY, CDR2 SYGVKD. The CDR3 here is CAISEGGRTQETQYF. The CDR3 DNA is TGTGCCATCAGTGAAGGGGGACGGACCCAAGAGACCCAGTACTTC.

The chain recombines TRBV6-5 with TRBJ1-1, with D perhaps TRBD1 (6 bases). V dropped 5 bases and J dropped 11 bases, with 18 bases sitting between them. CDR3 length: 13 residues. Germline loops: CDR1 MNHEY, CDR2 SVGAGI. The CDR3 sequence is CASSPQGPGRAFF. The DNA for the CDR3 is TGTGCCAGCAGTCCTCAGGGGCCAGGGCGGGCTTTCTTT.

This clonotype was seen more than once but under ten times. This chain uses TRBV7-2 with TRBJ2-7; TRBD1 is a possible D gene (7 bases). Germline V gives CDR1 SGHTA, CDR2 FQGNSA. The V end was cut by 2 bases, the J end by 3 bases, with 14 bases between. This CDR3 has 15 residues. The CDR3 here is CASSLSGQGGYEQYF. CDR3 bases: TGTGCCAGCAGCTTATCAGGTCAGGGGGGCTACGAGCAGTACTTC.

This clonotype was counted a few times. The CDR3 DNA follows: TGTGCCAGCAGTGAAGGGGGACTCCCTTTTGGCTACACCTTC. This encodes CASSEGGLPFGYTF. The gene calls are TRBV6-1 and TRBJ1-2, with D possibly matching TRBD1 (5 bases). V shed 1 base and J shed 7 bases, with 13 bases lying between them. CDR1 MNHNS and CDR2 SASEGT come from the germline V gene. This CDR3 contains 14 residues.

This clonotype has a count of ten or more. The gene calls are TRBV28 and TRBJ2-5, with 7 positions matching TRBD1. V lost 7 bases and J lost 0; bases outside the gene matches: 5. The CDR3 is 14 amino acids. Germline V gives CDR1 MDHEN, CDR2 SYDVKM. CDR3 in amino acids: CASISQGDQETQYF. The CDR3 bases are TGTGCCAGCATCTCCCAGGGGGACCAAGAGACCCAGTACTTC.

This clonotype turned up a few times. The V gene is TRBV7-8, the J gene TRBJ2-1; 12 nucleotides match TRBD2. CDR3 size: 17 residues. Germline V gene lookup returns CDR1 SGHVS and CDR2 FQNEAQ. With V trimmed by 3 bases and J by 6 bases, 9 bases remained unmatched. The CDR3 nucleotides read TGTGCCAGCAGCTTCCGACTAGCGACTAGCGGGAGCAATGAGCAGTTCTTC. This encodes CASSFRLATSGSNEQFF.

This clonotype was observed a handful of times. The chain employs TRBV12-3 or TRBV12-4 and TRBJ1-1, with D possibly being TRBD1 (6 bases). This CDR3 comprises 14 residues. V lost 0 bases and J 8 bases, leaving 13 bases between the germline ends. The DNA of the CDR3 is TGTGCCAGCAGTTTAGCAGGGGGAGCCTGGGAAGCTTTCTTT. This sequence encodes CASSLAGGAWEAFF.

The CDR3 protein is CASSLTGDSYEQYF. The CDR3 DNA reads TGTGCCAGCAGTTTGACAGGGGACTCCTACGAGCAGTACTTC. The chain is built from TRBV27 and TRBJ2-7; 8 bases match TRBD1. The junction had 1 base not matched to a gene; V was cut back by 3 bases and J by 0 bases. Germline V gives CDR1 MNHEY, CDR2 SMNVEV (reference sequence). CDR3 length equals 14 residues.

This clonotype has at least ten counts. The chain combines TRBV7-3 with TRBJ2-1, with D unclear. CDR1 SGHTA and CDR2 FQGTGA come from the germline V gene. Trimming took off 2 bases at V and 4 bases at J, with 6 bases between the two ends. This CDR3 has 13 amino acids. Written as DNA, the CDR3 is TGTGCCAGCAGCTTAGGCCTTTACAATGAGCAGTTCTTC. The encoded protein is CASSLGLYNEQFF.

The gene calls are TRBV5-1 and TRBJ2-1; TRBD2 aligns across 12 bases. V trimming: 4 bases; J trimming: 9 bases; junction bases outside the gene matches: 5. The CDR3 covers 14 residues. Looked up from germline, CDR1 is SGHRS and CDR2 is YFSETQ. Here the CDR3 reads CASSPGLAGSEQFF. The CDR3 region has the DNA TGCGCCAGCAGCCCGGGACTAGCGGGCAGTGAGCAGTTCTTC.